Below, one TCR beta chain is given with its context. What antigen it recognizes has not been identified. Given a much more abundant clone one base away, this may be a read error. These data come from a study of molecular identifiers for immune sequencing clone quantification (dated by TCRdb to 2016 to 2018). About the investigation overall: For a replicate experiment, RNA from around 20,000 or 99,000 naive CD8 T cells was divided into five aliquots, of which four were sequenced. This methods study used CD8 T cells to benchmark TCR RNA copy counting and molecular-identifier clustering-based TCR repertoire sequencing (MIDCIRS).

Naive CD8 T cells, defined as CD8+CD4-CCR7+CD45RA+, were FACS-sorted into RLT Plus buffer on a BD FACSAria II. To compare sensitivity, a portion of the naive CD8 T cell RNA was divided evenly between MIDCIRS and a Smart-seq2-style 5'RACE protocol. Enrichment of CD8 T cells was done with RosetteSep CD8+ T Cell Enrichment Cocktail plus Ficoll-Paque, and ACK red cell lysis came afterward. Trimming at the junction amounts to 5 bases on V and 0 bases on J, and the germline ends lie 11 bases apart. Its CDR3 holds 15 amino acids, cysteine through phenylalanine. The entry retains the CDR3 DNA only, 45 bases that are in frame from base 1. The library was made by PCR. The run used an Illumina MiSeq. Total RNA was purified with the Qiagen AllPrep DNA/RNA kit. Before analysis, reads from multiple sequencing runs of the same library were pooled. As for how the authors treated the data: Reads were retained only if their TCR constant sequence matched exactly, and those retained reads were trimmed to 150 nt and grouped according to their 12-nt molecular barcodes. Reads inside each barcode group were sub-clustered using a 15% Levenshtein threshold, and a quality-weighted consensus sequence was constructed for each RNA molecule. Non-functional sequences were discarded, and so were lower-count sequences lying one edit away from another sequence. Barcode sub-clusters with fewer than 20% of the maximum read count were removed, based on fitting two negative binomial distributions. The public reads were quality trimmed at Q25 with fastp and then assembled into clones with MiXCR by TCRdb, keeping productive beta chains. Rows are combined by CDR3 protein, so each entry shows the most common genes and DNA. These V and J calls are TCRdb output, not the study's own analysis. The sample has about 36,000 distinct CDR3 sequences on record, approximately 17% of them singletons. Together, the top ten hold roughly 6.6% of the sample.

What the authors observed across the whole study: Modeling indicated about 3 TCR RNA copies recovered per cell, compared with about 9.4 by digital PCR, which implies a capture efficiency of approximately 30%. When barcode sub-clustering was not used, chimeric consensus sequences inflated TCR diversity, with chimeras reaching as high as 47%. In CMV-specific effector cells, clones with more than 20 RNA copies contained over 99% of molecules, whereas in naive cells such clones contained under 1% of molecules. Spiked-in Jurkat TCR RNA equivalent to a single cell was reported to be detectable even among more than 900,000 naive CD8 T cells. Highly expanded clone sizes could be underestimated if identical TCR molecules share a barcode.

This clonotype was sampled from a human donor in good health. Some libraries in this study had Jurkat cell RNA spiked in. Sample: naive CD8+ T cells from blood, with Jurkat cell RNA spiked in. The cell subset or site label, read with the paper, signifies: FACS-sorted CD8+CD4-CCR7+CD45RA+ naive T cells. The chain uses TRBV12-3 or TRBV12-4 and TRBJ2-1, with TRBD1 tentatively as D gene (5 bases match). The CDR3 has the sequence CASSSDRRSYNEQFF. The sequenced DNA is TGTGCCAGCAGTAGCGACAGACGCTCCTACAATGAGCAGTTCTTC.